This entry lists 16 T cell receptor beta chains sequenced from one sample in a study of blood T cell repertoires in COVID-19. TCRdb's copy holds only in-frame clones and misses some; the assay was immunoSEQ multiplex PCR. This sample yields around 200,000 clones, of which more than 80% are seen a single time; about 10% belongs to the top ten. The sample was peripheral blood. These receptor sequences come from an elderly woman with acute or convalescent COVID-19.

This rearrangement joins TRBV3-1 (or the pseudogene TRBV3-2) to TRBJ2-7, with TRBD2 matching 7 bases. With 4 bases clipped from V and 5 bases from J, the junction kept 11 bases outside the gene matches. The CDR3 runs 15 residues. Germline V CDR1 and CDR2: LGHDT, YNNKEL (reference sequence). Here the CDR3 reads CASSPAWGGMDEQYF. CDR3 DNA sequence: TGTGCCAGCAGCCCGGCGTGGGGGGGAATGGACGAGCAGTACTTC.

J is TRBJ1-2 and V is TRBV6-5, with TRBD1 matching over 7 bases. The germline V gene encodes CDR1 MNHEY and CDR2 SVGAGI. The CDR3 runs to 12 residues. V was pared by 6 bases and J by 6 bases, with 4 bases of the junction left unmatched. The DNA of the CDR3 is TGTGCCAGCAGCCGACAGGGAAATGGCTACACCTTC. This gives the protein CASSRQGNGYTF.

CDR3: CASSQVPDRAREQYF. As DNA, the CDR3 is TGCGCCAGCAGCCAAGTCCCGGACAGGGCTCGGGAGCAGTACTTC. The chain uses TRBV4-1 and TRBJ2-7, with 8 bases matching TRBD1. This CDR3 has 15 amino acids. J was trimmed by 7 bases and V by 1 base; bases with no gene match: 9. Germline values: CDR1 MGHRA, CDR2 YSYEKL.

V is TRBV5-1 and J is TRBJ2-3; 7 bases fit TRBD1. The CDR3 has 15 residues. Germline values: CDR1 SGHRS, CDR2 YFSETQ. V was clipped by 3 bases and J by 1 base; unmatched bases: 5. Written as DNA, the CDR3 is TGCGCCAGCAGCTACCAAACAGGGGGCACAGATACGCAGTATTTT. Translated, it gives CASSYQTGGTDTQYF.

V is TRBV5-5 and J is TRBJ1-5, with no clear D. CDR1 and CDR2 from the germline V gene are SGHKS and YYEKEE (reference sequence). V lost 0 bases, J lost 2 bases, and 9 bases lay in between. This CDR3 region has 15 residues. The CDR3 DNA sequence: TGTGCCAGCAGCTTGGACGGCGGCGGCAATCAGCCCCAGCATTTT. Protein sequence: CASSLDGGGNQPQHF.

The rearrangement uses TRBV4-3 and TRBJ2-7, with 10 nucleotides matching TRBD2. V was clipped by 4 bases and J by 2 bases; unmatched bases: 5. The CDR3 has 15 amino acids. Germline V gene data show CDR1 as LGHNA and CDR2 as YSLEER. The CDR3 nucleotides read TGCGCCAGCAGCCGATCTAGCGGGGGCCCCTACGAGCAGTACTTC. Encoded protein: CASSRSSGGPYEQYF.

This chain connects TRBV5-4 to TRBJ2-7; a possible D gene is TRBD1 (6 bases). Trimming removed 3 bases from V and 3 bases from J, with 16 bases in between. This CDR3 is 15 amino acids long. From germline, CDR1 is SGHNT and CDR2 YYREEE (reference sequence). The CDR3 sequence is CASSSRGRGLYEQYF. As DNA, the CDR3 is TGTGCCAGCAGCTCGCGCGGCAGGGGTCTCTACGAGCAGTACTTC.

This clone was recorded many times. The chain combines TRBV20-1 with TRBJ1-3; maybe TRBD1 (6 bases). The CDR3 is 14 residues long. CDR1 DFQATT and CDR2 SNEGSKA come from the germline V gene (reference sequence). V was clipped by 3 bases and J by 3 bases, with 12 bases between them. Here the CDR3 DNA reads TGCAGTGCTAGTCCAGGGGCATTTGGAAACACCATATATTTT. Translating it yields CSASPGAFGNTIYF.

V is TRBV5-1 and J is TRBJ2-3, with 9 nucleotides matching TRBD2. Germline loops: CDR1 SGHRS, CDR2 YFSETQ. CDR3 length: 15 amino acids. The V and J ends lost 5 bases and 4 bases, in that order; junction bases with no gene match: 8. The DNA of the CDR3 is TGCGCCAGCAGATACGGCGGGGGGGCCGCAGATACGCAGTATTTT. Translated, it gives CASRYGGGAADTQYF.

This clone was detected a few times. The V and J genes are TRBV3-1 (or the pseudogene TRBV3-2) and TRBJ1-1, with 8 bases that match TRBD1. The germline V gene has CDR1 LGHDT and CDR2 YNNKEL (reference sequence). This CDR3 region has 18 residues. V trimming: 0 bases; J trimming: 0 bases; junction bases outside the gene matches: 9. The CDR3 DNA follows: TGTGCCAGCAGCCAAGATTGGGGCAGGGGGCAGATGAACACTGAAGCTTTCTTT. Residues: CASSQDWGRGQMNTEAFF.

The genes are TRBV10-3 and TRBJ1-3, with TRBD1 as a possible D gene (6 bases). Trimming stripped 6 bases from V and 2 bases from J, with 8 bases between. Germline V CDR1 and CDR2: ENHRY, SYGVKD. The CDR3 is 13 amino acids. The chain's CDR3 is CAISWDTGNTIYF. The CDR3 DNA reads TGTGCCATCAGCTGGGACACTGGAAACACCATATATTTT.

The rearrangement joins TRBV4-3 to TRBJ1-1; D ambiguous. CDR1 is LGHNA and CDR2 is YSLEER in the germline V gene. Trimming cost V 3 bases and J 9 bases, with 17 bases left between them. The CDR3 loop spans 14 amino acids. The CDR3 loop is CASSQWTEGGQAFF. CDR3 DNA: TGCGCCAGCAGCCAGTGGACGGAGGGTGGGCAAGCTTTCTTT.

V and J are TRBV5-6 and TRBJ1-1; a possible D gene is TRBD1 (6 bases). The CDR3 is 16 residues long. The V end was cut by 0 bases, the J end by 3 bases, with 15 bases between. CDR1 SGHDT and CDR2 YYEEEE come from the germline V gene. The CDR3 nucleotides are TGTGCCAGCAGCTTGGCTTCCGCAGGGGATTACACTGAAGCTTTCTTT. Translated: CASSLASAGDYTEAFF. Variable domain in full (rest from reference TRBV5-6 and TRBJ1-1): DAGVTQSPTHLIKTRGQQVTLRCSPKSGHDTVSWYQQALGQGPQFIFQYYEEEERQRGNFPDRFSGHQFPNYSSELNVNALLLGDSALYLCASSLASAGDYTEAFFGQGTRLTVV.

Only a few counts were recorded for this clone. The chain recombines TRBV5-4 with TRBJ1-1; D is uncertain. CDR1 and CDR2 from the germline V gene are SGHNT and YYREEE (reference sequence). The ends were cut back, 4 bases at V and 1 base at J, with 14 bases in the middle. The CDR3 consists of 15 residues. CDR3 nucleotides: TGTGCCAGCAGCCTCGACGAGAGAGGGAACACTGAAGCTTTCTTT. Translated, it gives CASSLDERGNTEAFF.

The chain has TRBV7-2 and TRBJ2-1, with a weak D call TRBD1 (7 bases). Germline lookup yields CDR1 SGHTA and CDR2 FQGNSA. There are 15 residues in the CDR3. With 1 base removed from V and 4 bases from J, the gap between germline ends came to 11 bases. CDR3 region: CASSLGQGGYNEQFF. Written as DNA, the CDR3 is TGTGCCAGCAGCTTAGGGCAGGGGGGTTACAATGAGCAGTTCTTC.

The chain's CDR3 is CAWRREGLGNTIYF. The CDR3, as DNA: TGTGCCTGGAGACGGGAGGGGCTTGGAAACACCATATATTTT. J is TRBJ1-3 and V is TRBV30; possible D gene TRBD1, 5 bases. Germline loops: CDR1 GTSNPN, CDR2 SVGIG (reference sequence). This CDR3 has 14 residues. Trimming left V 3 bases short and J 3 bases short, with 12 bases between.